Listed below are T cell receptor beta chains from one sample, sequenced in a study of cytomegalovirus exposure and HLA in healthy donors. Sequencing was performed with immunoSEQ multiplex PCR; in TCRdb, only in-frame clones are kept and a portion is missing. The repertoire holds some 20,000 clones, 60% to 80% seen once, with roughly 3.5% in the top ten. Sample: PBMCs. These receptors were obtained from a young man in good health and CMV-seronegative. Each CDR3 is given with its conserved first and last residue. A D gene is named only where the DNA matches it firmly. Clone size, where shown, is once, few, many, or a class for clones that have expanded.

d_call j_call clone_size v_call cdr3_nt cdr3_aa
. TRBJ2-3 . TRBV4-3 TGCGCCAGCAGCAATAGGAGGGATACGCAGTATTTT CASSNRRDTQYF
. TRBJ2-1 few TRBV14 TGTGCCAGCAGCCAAGATCGGGGTCTCGGGGAGTTCTTC CASSQDRGLGEFF
. TRBJ2-7 . TRBV30 TGTGCCTGCCGGTGGGCAGGTGAATACGAGCAGTACTTC CACRWAGEYEQYF
TRBD1 TRBJ2-2 . TRBV28 TGTGCCAGCAGGGTGGACAGGCGTGTCACCGGGGAGCTGTTTTTT CASRVDRRVTGELFF
. TRBJ1-2 . TRBV27 TGTGCCAGCAGTTTCGAGGGTAACTATGGCTACACCTTC CASSFEGNYGYTF
. TRBJ1-1 . TRBV30 TGTGCCTGGAGGCAGATCGAAGCTTTCTTT CAWRQIEAFF
. TRBJ1-2 . TRBV6-5 TGTGCCAGCAGTTACTTTAACCAGGGACAAAACTATGGCTACACCTTC CASSYFNQGQNYGYTF
TRBD2 TRBJ2-2 . TRBV5-1 TGCGCCAGCAGCACCCGCGGGGGGCAGAACACCGGGGAGCTGTTTTTT CASSTRGGQNTGELFF
TRBD2 TRBJ2-7 few TRBV6-1 TGTGCCAGCAGCACTAGCGGGGGAACCTACGAGCAGTACTTC CASSTSGGTYEQYF
. TRBJ2-7 medium-sized TRBV6-1 TGTGCCAGCAGGTCCGTGGGACTTGAACCCTACGAGCAGTACTTC CASRSVGLEPYEQYF
. TRBJ2-5 . TRBV14 TGTGCCAGCAGCTCGACAGGACCCTGGGGAGAGACCCAGTACTTC CASSSTGPWGETQYF
. TRBJ2-2 . TRBV29-1 TGCAGCGTTGAACCGTCCGGATCAGGCGGGGAGCTGTTTTTT CSVEPSGSGGELFF
. TRBJ1-5 . TRBV4-2 TGTGCCAGCAGCCAAGATGGCCCCGGGGGCAATCAGCCCCAGCATTTT CASSQDGPGGNQPQHF
TRBD1 TRBJ1-2 . TRBV30 TGTGCCTGGCGATCCGGGACAGCAACCTATGGCTACACCTTC CAWRSGTATYGYTF
. TRBJ2-2 . TRBV30 TGTGCCTGGAGTATTTCTAACACCGGGGAGCTGTTTTTT CAWSISNTGELFF